Below, 15 T cell receptor beta chains from the same sample are listed, as sequenced in a study of shared clonotypes between healthy human individuals. Measured with immunoSEQ multiplex PCR; TCRdb has only the in-frame clones, and not every one. The sample has 450,000 to 550,000 clones, 79% seen once. Sequencing input: PBMCs. The receptors here all came from a woman aged 40 to 49 in good health. Some clones in this sample may be carry-over from other donors' samples.

This clone was seen only once. The chain joins TRBV6-1 to TRBJ1-5, with 7 bases fitting TRBD1. The V gene end was trimmed by 1 base and the J gene end by 2 bases; junction bases not matched to a gene: 5. Germline CDR1 MNHNS, CDR2 SASEGT. The CDR3 loop spans 16 amino acids. This CDR3 is CASSEGTGSGNQPQHF. CDR3 DNA sequence: TGTGCCAGCAGTGAAGGGACAGGTAGCGGCAATCAGCCCCAGCATTTT.

V and J are TRBV28 and TRBJ2-7; possibly TRBD1 for D (6 bases). The CDR3 loop spans 15 amino acids. The germline V and J ends were trimmed by 5 bases and 0 bases, with 14 bases remaining between them. Germline loops: CDR1 MDHEN, CDR2 SYDVKM. The CDR3 coding sequence is TGTGCCAGCAGTCCACCGGGACACGGCTCCTACGAGCAGTACTTC. Its protein product is CASSPPGHGSYEQYF.

The chain employs TRBV4-2 and TRBJ2-7, with 9 bases identical to TRBD2. Germline lookup yields CDR1 LGHNA and CDR2 YNFKEQ. CDR3 length equals 14 residues. Losses at the gene ends were 11 bases for V and 3 bases for J; bases not matched to a gene: 11. The DNA of the CDR3 is TGTGCCGTCGCTGGCGGGAGGGTCCGCTACGAGCAGTACTTC. Translating it yields CAVAGGRVRYEQYF.

The chain joins TRBV6-5 to TRBJ1-1, with D maybe TRBD1 (6 bases). V was pared by 6 bases and J by 2 bases, with 7 bases between. The CDR3 is 12 amino acids. Germline values: CDR1 MNHEY, CDR2 SVGAGI. The CDR3 reads CASRDSNTEAFF. In DNA, the CDR3 is TGTGCCAGCAGGGACAGTAACACTGAAGCTTTCTTT.

This clone was recorded many times. The J gene is TRBJ2-7, the V gene TRBV28, with 7 bases fitting TRBD2. Germline assignment: CDR1 MDHEN and CDR2 SYDVKM. The trim removed 2 bases at V and 2 bases at J, leaving 15 bases unmatched. This CDR3 is built from 18 residues. CDR3 sequence (DNA): TGTGCCAGCAGTTTAAGCGGGACTTTCACATTTAACACCTACGAGCAGTACTTC. Residues: CASSLSGTFTFNTYEQYF.

This rearrangement joins TRBV19 to TRBJ2-2; 9 nucleotides align to TRBD2. The CDR3 is 16 residues long. Germline V lookup: CDR1 LNHDA, CDR2 SQIVND (reference sequence). V gave up 2 bases and J gave up 3 bases; unmatched junction bases: 4. The DNA of the CDR3 is TGTGCCAGTAGTATAACTAGCGGGCATGACACCGGGGAGCTGTTTTTT. It is translated as CASSITSGHDTGELFF.

The chain recombines TRBV19 with TRBJ2-7, with D possibly matching TRBD2 (5 bases). Deletions cut 4 bases from V and 0 bases from J, with 10 bases between. Germline lookup yields CDR1 LNHDA and CDR2 SQIVND (reference sequence). This CDR3 contains 14 residues. The CDR3 DNA reads as TGTGCCAGTAGTACGGCCGGGGACTCCTACGAGCAGTACTTC. This codes for CASSTAGDSYEQYF.

For this clone: The sample holds other DNA sequences that translate to the same CDR3. V is TRBV15 and J is TRBJ2-5; the D gene is possibly TRBD1 (5 bases). CDR3 length: 13 residues. Trimming removed 2 bases at V and 4 bases at J, with 8 bases between. Germline CDR1 LNHNV, CDR2 YYDKDF (reference sequence). CDR3 sequence: CATSRQGGETQYF. CDR3 sequence (DNA): TGTGCCACCAGCAGACAGGGCGGAGAGACCCAGTACTTC.

The chain combines TRBV15 with TRBJ1-5; D gene ambiguous. This CDR3 region has 14 residues. CDR1 and CDR2 from the germline V gene are LNHNV and YYDKDF (reference sequence). V was trimmed by 4 bases and J by 4 bases, leaving 11 bases between them. As DNA, the CDR3 is TGTGCCACCAGCACTACACTGGGAAATCAGCCCCAGCATTTT. Encoded protein: CATSTTLGNQPQHF.

The rearrangement joins TRBV28 to TRBJ2-1; maybe TRBD2 (5 bases). This CDR3 is 20 amino acids long. The germline V gene encodes CDR1 MDHEN and CDR2 SYDVKM. Trimming shortened V by 5 bases and J by 0 bases, and 26 bases separated the two germline ends. This CDR3 is CASSPIGLTAQHSSYNEQFF. The CDR3 coding sequence is TGTGCCAGCAGTCCCATCGGACTCACTGCCCAGCACAGCTCCTACAATGAGCAGTTCTTC.

The V call is TRBV28, the J call TRBJ2-1, with D possibly being TRBD1 (5 bases). Germline assignment: CDR1 MDHEN and CDR2 SYDVKM. Trimming removed 5 bases from V and 1 base from J, with 12 bases in between. The CDR3 loop spans 15 amino acids. CDR3 sequence reads: CASSLLGASYNEQFF. The CDR3 coding sequence is TGTGCCAGCAGTCTCCTTGGGGCTTCCTACAATGAGCAGTTCTTC.

The chain carries TRBV18 and TRBJ2-2; no definite D call. The V gene's germline CDR1 is KGHSH and CDR2 LQKENI. The CDR3 consists of 15 residues. V lost 2 bases, J lost 4 bases, and 11 bases lay in between. CDR3 residues: CASSPWQSPTGELFF. The CDR3 bases are TGTGCCAGCTCACCATGGCAGTCACCCACCGGGGAGCTGTTTTTT. The complete variable domain, with remaining parts taken from reference TRBV18 and TRBJ2-2, reads NAGVMQNPRHLVRRRGQEARLRCSPMKGHSHVYWYRQLPEEGLKFMVYLQKENIIDESGMPKERFSAEFPKEGPSILRIQQVVRGDSAAYFCASSPWQSPTGELFFGEGSRLTVL.

This chain connects TRBV5-8 to TRBJ1-2; D ambiguous. The CDR3 is 13 residues long. The V gene's germline CDR1 is SGHTS and CDR2 YDEGEE. V lost 4 bases and J 7 bases, leaving 14 bases between the germline ends. CDR3 amino acids: CASSRLDGFGYTF. CDR3 in DNA: TGTGCCAGCAGCCGTCTGGACGGATTTGGCTACACCTTC.

This clone appeared a few times. CDR3 in amino acids: CASSSAGDEQYF. CDR3 sequence (DNA): TGTGCCAGCAGTTCGGCGGGAGACGAGCAGTACTTC. The chain combines TRBV28 with TRBJ2-7; 7 nucleotides agree with TRBD2. The CDR3 sequence is 12 residues long. Germline values: CDR1 MDHEN, CDR2 SYDVKM. With V trimmed by 4 bases and J by 5 bases, 2 bases remained unmatched.

The chain employs TRBV11-2 and TRBJ2-7; 8 bases align to TRBD2. The CDR3 is 15 amino acids. J lost 0 bases, V lost 1 base, and 2 bases had no gene match. Germline V lookup: CDR1 SGHAT, CDR2 FQNNGV. CDR3 residues: CASSLASGSSYEQYF. In DNA form, the CDR3 reads TGTGCCAGCAGCTTAGCGAGCGGGAGCTCCTACGAGCAGTACTTC.